The entry below gives a single T cell receptor (beta chain) sequence along with its context. The antigen this receptor binds is unknown. No base qualities exist here, and no much larger clone lies one base off it. The TCR beta CDR3 regions were amplified from the RNA transcripts. The first round of RT-PCR for the TCR CDR3 was performed with the HTBI primer set and the Qiagen OneStep RT-PCR kit. Libraries were constructed in a second round of multiplex PCR, after which size selection and purification were performed. Libraries were sequenced paired-end with 100 bp reads on an Illumina HiSeq2000. The paper's data handling went like this. SOAPnuke was used to process the raw data, removing reads that contained adapters or uncalled bases, had a mean Phred below 15, or lacked an exact match to the constant primer or identifier. COPE v1.2.5 was used to merge high-quality paired reads, and clonotypes were defined as unique nucleotide sequences. MiTCR v1.1 was used to align the clonotypes against IMGT TRBV, TRBD and TRBJ reference segments. The analysis included only V-J combinations with a frequency above 0.0001, which together covered 98% to 99.2% of the repertoires. A TCS score was defined as the ratio between F50 (clonal expansion) and ExV (chaos), using BLOSUM62-based TCRdist between CDR3 peptides within each V-J. Welch's t-statistics and random forest reduced around 520 V-J features to about 13, which were used in a naive Bayes classifier (R e1071). TCRdb reprocessing: public reads trimmed at Q25 with fastp, clones called with MiXCR, in-frame beta chains kept. Each entry is one CDR3 protein sequence, shown with its most common DNA and genes. The V and J calls reflect TCRdb's pipeline rather than the authors' work. The sample yields about 290,000 distinct CDR3 sequences; roughly 20% were counted once. The ten largest clones add up to under 45% of the sample.

This entry belongs to a study of T cells in Graves' hyperthyroidism and ophthalmopathy (dated by TCRdb to the late 2010s). With regard to the full study: Peripheral blood samples were taken at the time of initial diagnosis, prior to any treatment. For training and testing, the 100 or so patients in the discovery cohort were randomly divided in a 7:3 ratio. The paper reports TCR Vbeta CDR3 sequencing of 135 peripheral blood samples: approximately 41 ophthalmopathy, around 80 hyperthyroidism and approximately 17 progressor patients. In six Graves' hyperthyroidism patients, the study also compared T-cell repertoires from thyroid tissue with T-cell repertoires from blood. TCR V-J signatures able to tell the groups apart were searched for in a discovery cohort of around 95 patients, of whom 40 to 45 had Graves' ophthalmopathy and roughly 59 had stable Graves' hyperthyroidism. Prospective prediction of ophthalmopathy was tested in an independent validation cohort of approximately 18 hyperthyroidism patients and 17 patients who later progressed to ophthalmopathy. After blood sampling, hyperthyroidism patients were treated with methimazole at a starting dose of 30 mg daily, and ophthalmopathy patients were treated with high-dose intravenous methylprednisolone.

From its cysteine to its phenylalanine, the CDR3 spans 12 amino acids. Here the CDR3 DNA is all that survives: 36 bases in frame from base 1. Here V drops 7 bases and J drops 3 bases, and the junction holds 1 base not matched to any gene. CDR1 is given as LNHDA and CDR2 as SQIVND, both from the germline V gene (reference sequence). Moderately to severely active disease, a Clinical Activity Score of at least 3, a NOSPECS grade of at least 4, and a duration under 3 months were present in ophthalmopathy patients. Patients with uncontrolled infections, other autoimmune diseases, pregnancy or lactation were excluded. Diagnoses were established on the basis of clinical symptoms, serum thyroxine and TRAb, thyroid ultrasound, and orbital computed tomography. PBMCs were isolated from 7.5 to 10 ml of fresh peripheral blood by Ficoll-Paque density gradient centrifugation. Trizol reagent was used to extract total RNA, and RNA quality was then checked on an Agilent 2100 Bioanalyzer.

Broad study findings and their caveats: Most expanded thyroid clonotypes (frequency above 0.001) were also detected in blood, suggesting blood repertoires may reflect thyroid immune responses. Sample size was not statistically predetermined, and investigators were not blinded to group allocation. Ophthalmopathy was separated from stable hyperthyroidism by a 13 V-J signature model, with around 88% sensitivity and roughly 81% specificity obtained in cross-validation and 80%/75% obtained in testing. In validation, the model predicted progression to ophthalmopathy with over 65% sensitivity and approximately 74% specificity, a median of about 6 months before onset.

The chain was built from TRBV19 and TRBJ1-2, with 8 bases matching TRBD1. This TCR derives from a man aged 45-65 years with Graves' ophthalmopathy. The sample taken for sequencing was blood. Read as DNA, the sequence is TGTGCCAGTACAGGGGGCTACTATGGCTACACCTTC. The resulting protein is CASTGGYYGYTF.